This T cell receptor beta chain was observed in a study of read filtering for tumor transcriptome and immune sequencing. About the study: Revised staging placed fewer than ten patients in R-ISS I, about 17 in II, six or seven in III. Whole-study results and caveats: Around 84% of IR-seq clonotypes had one read, totaling around 4% of reads; RNA-seq: approximately 75% and 45%.

Bone marrow was sampled from every patient at the time of active disease. Trimming at V came to 6 bases and at J to 4 bases, leaving 8 bases not matched to a gene. This CDR3 has 15 amino acids. This clonotype was seen at least ten times. Its antigen remains unidentified. The library was built from roughly 400 ng RNA with molecular barcoded adaptors for alpha/delta and beta/gamma chains. TCRdb re-called the reads through MiXCR, storing one row per CDR3 protein. The table shows 49,000 or so distinct CDR3 sequences, with over 9.5% occurring only once. This chain joins TRBV12-3 or TRBV12-4 and TRBJ2-1; 8 bases fit TRBD2. This clonotype was sampled from a donor at least 40 years old with multiple myeloma. The sample taken for sequencing was a population of CD138-negative cells sorted from bone marrow. The CDR3 coding sequence is TGTGCCAGCAGCTCTCAGCGGGGGAGTTACAATGAGCAGTTCTTC. Translating it yields CASSSQRGSYNEQFF.